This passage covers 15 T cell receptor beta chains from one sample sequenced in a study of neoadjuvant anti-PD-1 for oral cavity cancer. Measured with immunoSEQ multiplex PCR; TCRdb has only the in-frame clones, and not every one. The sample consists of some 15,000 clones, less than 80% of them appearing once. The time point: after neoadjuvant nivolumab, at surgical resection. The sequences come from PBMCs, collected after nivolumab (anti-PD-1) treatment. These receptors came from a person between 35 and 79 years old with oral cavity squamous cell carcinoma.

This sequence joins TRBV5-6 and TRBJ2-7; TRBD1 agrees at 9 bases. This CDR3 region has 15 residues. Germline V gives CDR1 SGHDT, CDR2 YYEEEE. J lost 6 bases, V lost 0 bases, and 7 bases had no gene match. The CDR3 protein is CASSLDPQGALEQYF. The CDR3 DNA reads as TGTGCCAGCAGCTTGGACCCACAGGGGGCTCTCGAGCAGTACTTC.

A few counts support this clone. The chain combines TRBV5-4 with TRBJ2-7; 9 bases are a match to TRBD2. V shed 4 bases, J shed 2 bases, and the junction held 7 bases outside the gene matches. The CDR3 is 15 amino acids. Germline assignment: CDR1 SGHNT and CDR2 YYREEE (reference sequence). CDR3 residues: CASSLPTSGPYEQYF. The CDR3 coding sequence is TGTGCCAGCAGCCTCCCGACTAGCGGACCCTACGAGCAGTACTTC.

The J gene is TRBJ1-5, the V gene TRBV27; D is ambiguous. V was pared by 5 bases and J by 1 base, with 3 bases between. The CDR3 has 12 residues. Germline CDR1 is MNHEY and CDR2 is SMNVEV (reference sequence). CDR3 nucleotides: TGTGCCAGCAGTCAAAGCAATCAGCCCCAGCATTTT. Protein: CASSQSNQPQHF.

CDR3 in DNA: TGTGCCAGCAGCGTAGGCCCCGGGATGGATGAAAAACTGTTTTTT. It is translated as CASSVGPGMDEKLFF. The chain recombines TRBV9 with TRBJ1-4; D not certain. There are 15 residues in the CDR3. Germline-derived CDR1 and CDR2 are SGDLS and YYNGEE. V was clipped by 0 bases and J by 6 bases, with 12 bases between them.

The DNA of the CDR3 is TGTGCCAGCAGCTACCTAGGACAGCAGATGTCCTACAATGAGCAGTTCTTC. Amino acids: CASSYLGQQMSYNEQFF. The V and J genes are TRBV7-6 and TRBJ2-1, with D tentatively TRBD1 (6 bases). Germline V gene data show CDR1 as SGHVS and CDR2 as FNYEAQ. CDR3 length: 17 amino acids. Trimming removed 4 bases at V and 1 base at J, with 17 bases between.

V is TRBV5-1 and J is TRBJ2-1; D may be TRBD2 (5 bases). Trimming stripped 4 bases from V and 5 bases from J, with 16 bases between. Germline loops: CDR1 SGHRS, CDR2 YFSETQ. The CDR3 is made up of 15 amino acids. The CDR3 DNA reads TGCGCCAGCAGCACGGCGCGGGTTGCGGACAATGAGCAGTTCTTC. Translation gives CASSTARVADNEQFF.

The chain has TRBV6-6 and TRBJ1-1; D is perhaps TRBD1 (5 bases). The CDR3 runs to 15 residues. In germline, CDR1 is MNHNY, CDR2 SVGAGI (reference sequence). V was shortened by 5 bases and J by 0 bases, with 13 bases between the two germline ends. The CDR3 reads CASSIGQGVNTEAFF. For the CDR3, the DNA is TGTGCCAGCAGTATTGGGCAGGGAGTGAACACTGAAGCTTTCTTT.

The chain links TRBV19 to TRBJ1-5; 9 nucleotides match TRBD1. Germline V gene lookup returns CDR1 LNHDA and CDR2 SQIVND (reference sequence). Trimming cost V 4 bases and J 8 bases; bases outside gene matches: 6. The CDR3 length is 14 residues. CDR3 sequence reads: CASSTTGGREPQHF. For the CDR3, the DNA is TGTGCCAGTAGTACCACAGGGGGCAGGGAGCCCCAGCATTTT.

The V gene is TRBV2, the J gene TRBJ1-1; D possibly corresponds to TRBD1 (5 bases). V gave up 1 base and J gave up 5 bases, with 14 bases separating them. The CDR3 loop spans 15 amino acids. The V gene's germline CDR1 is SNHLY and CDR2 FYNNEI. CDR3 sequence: CASSEDILPGTEAFF. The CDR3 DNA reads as TGTGCCAGCAGTGAAGATATCTTGCCAGGGACTGAAGCTTTCTTT.

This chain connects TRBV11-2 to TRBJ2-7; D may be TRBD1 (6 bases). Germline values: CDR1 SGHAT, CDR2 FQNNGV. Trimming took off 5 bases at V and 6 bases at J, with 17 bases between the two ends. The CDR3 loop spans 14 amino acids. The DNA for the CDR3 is TGTGCCAGCAGCCCCCAAGCAGGGGTGAGCGAGCAGTACTTC. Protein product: CASSPQAGVSEQYF. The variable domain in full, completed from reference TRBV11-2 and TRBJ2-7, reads EAGVAQSPRYKIIEKRQSVAFWCNPISGHATLYWYQQILGQGPKLLIQFQNNGVVDDSQLPKDRFSAERLKGVDSTLKIQPAKLEDSAVYLCASSPQAGVSEQYFGPGTRLTVT.

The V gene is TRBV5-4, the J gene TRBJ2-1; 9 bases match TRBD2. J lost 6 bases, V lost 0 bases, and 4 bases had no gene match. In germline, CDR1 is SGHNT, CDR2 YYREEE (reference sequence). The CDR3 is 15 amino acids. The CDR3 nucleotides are TGTGCCAGCAGCTTGGGGCTAGCGGGGCTCAATGAGCAGTTCTTC. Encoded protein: CASSLGLAGLNEQFF.

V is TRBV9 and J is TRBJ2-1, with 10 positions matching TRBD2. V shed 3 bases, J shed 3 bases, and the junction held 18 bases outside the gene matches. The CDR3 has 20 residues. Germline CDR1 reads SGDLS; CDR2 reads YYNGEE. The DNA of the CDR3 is TGTGCCAGCAGCGCGCCAAGAGGGGCTAGCGGGAGACGTGGCTACAATGAGCAGTTCTTC. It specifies CASSAPRGASGRRGYNEQFF.

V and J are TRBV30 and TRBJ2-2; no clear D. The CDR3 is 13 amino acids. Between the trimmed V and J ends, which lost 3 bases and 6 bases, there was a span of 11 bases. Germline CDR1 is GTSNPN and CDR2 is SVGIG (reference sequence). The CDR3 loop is CAWSVSEAGELFF. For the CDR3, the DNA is TGTGCCTGGAGCGTATCAGAGGCCGGGGAGCTGTTTTTT.

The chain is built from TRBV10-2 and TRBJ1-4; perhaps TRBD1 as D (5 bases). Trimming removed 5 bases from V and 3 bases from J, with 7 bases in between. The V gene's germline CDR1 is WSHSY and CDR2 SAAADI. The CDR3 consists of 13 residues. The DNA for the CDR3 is TGCGCCAGCAGTAGGGGAGCTAATGAAAAACTGTTTTTT. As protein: CASSRGANEKLFF.

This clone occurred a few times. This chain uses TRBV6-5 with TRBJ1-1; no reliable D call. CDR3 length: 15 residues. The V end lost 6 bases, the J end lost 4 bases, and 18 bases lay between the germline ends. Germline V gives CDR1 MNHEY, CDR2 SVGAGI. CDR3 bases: TGTGCCAGCAGCCGCCCTCCTTTAAGTGCCACTGAAGCTTTCTTT. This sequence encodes CASSRPPLSATEAFF.